This TCR beta chain comes out of a study of shared clonotypes between healthy human individuals. Findings of the study overall: Only blood underwent sampling, and tissue repertoires likely differ.

Evenly divided among several immunoSEQ plates was the genomic DNA of each subset. Original methodology: ImmunoSEQ output held junction-only sequences without quality scores, so filtering differed. Using immunoSEQ multiplex PCR, the repertoire was profiled, and TCRdb retains in-frame clones only, with some absent. V, J and clone size are those of that table, while D and trimming were read from the DNA. The sample yields fewer than 700,000 clones, around 78% seen once. Of note for this clone: What it binds is not known.

Trimming cost V 2 bases and J 0 bases, with 11 bases left between them. The CDR3 extends over 16 amino acids. Germline assignment: CDR1 LNHDA and CDR2 SQIVND (reference sequence). Genomic DNA from unsorted samples was obtained from approximately 96 million PBMCs (per sample). The receptor's source is a woman between 40 and 55 years old in good health. Some clones in this sample may be carry-over from other donors' samples. This rearrangement joins TRBV19 to TRBJ1-5; D perhaps matches TRBD1 (6 bases). The sample consisted of PBMCs. The CDR3 bases are TGTGCCAGTAGTATAAACCGGGACAATAGCAATCAGCCCCAGCATTTT. This sequence encodes CASSINRDNSNQPQHF.